This T cell receptor (beta chain) was recorded in a study of control samples from healthy donors and cancer patients. CDR3 length equals 10 residues. The germline V gene encodes CDR1 DFQATT and CDR2 SNEGSKA (reference sequence). V was cut by 7 bases and J by 6 bases, with 6 bases left in between. The data were produced by immunoSEQ multiplex PCR, yet TCRdb's version contains in-frame clones alone and is incomplete. This sample carries 74,000 or so clones, over 75% of them seen once, and the ten largest clones take 6.5% to 8.5%. The sample taken for sequencing was blood. This chain uses TRBV20-1 with TRBJ2-2; D gene uncertain. The clonotype originates from a man aged 45 to 65 in good health. CDR3 loop: CSDIPGELFF. Written as DNA, the CDR3 is TGCAGTGATATACCCGGGGAGCTGTTTTTT.